Each of the 31 T cell receptor beta chains below was sequenced from the same sample in a study of CD8 T cells in Susac syndrome. The authors reverse transcribed roughly 0.5 to 1 ug RNA with random hexamers. TCRdb fed the immunoSEQ multiplex PCR reads into MiXCR, producing one record per CDR3 protein. The sample contains some 200,000 distinct CDR3 sequences, roughly 91% of which appear only once. The sequencing sample was made of CD4+ T cells from PBMCs. The receptors come from a human donor with Susac syndrome.

The chain combines TRBV11-2 with TRBJ2-1; TRBD2 aligns across 7 bases. Per germline, CDR1 SGHAT and CDR2 FQNNGV. V gave up 5 bases and J gave up 4 bases; unmatched junction bases: 5. The CDR3 loop spans 14 amino acids. DNA for the CDR3: TGTGCCAGCAGCCAATCCGGGGGGTACAATGAGCAGTTCTTC. Translated: CASSQSGGYNEQFF.

The rearrangement joins TRBV12-3 or TRBV12-4 to TRBJ1-1; possibly TRBD1 for D (5 bases). V lost 8 bases and J lost 3, with 13 bases in between. The CDR3 has 13 amino acids. This CDR3 reads CASRQIADTEAFF. The DNA of the CDR3 is TGTGCCAGCCGACAGATTGCGGACACTGAAGCTTTCTTT.

The chain joins TRBV30 to TRBJ2-1; 11 positions match TRBD2. Trimming cost V 5 bases and J 4 bases; bases outside gene matches: 7. Germline CDR1 and CDR2: GTSNPN and SVGIG (reference sequence). This CDR3 is 15 amino acids long. CDR3 region: CAWGRLAGIYNEQFF. The CDR3 DNA is TGTGCCTGGGGAAGACTAGCGGGGATTTACAATGAGCAGTTCTTC.

V is TRBV27 and J is TRBJ1-2; D gene ambiguous. The CDR3 totals 13 residues. The ends were cut back, 0 bases at V and 2 bases at J, with 4 bases in the middle. Germline CDR1 and CDR2: MNHEY and SMNVEV (reference sequence). The CDR3 DNA reads as TGTGCCAGCAGTTTATCAGGAAACTATGGCTACACCTTC. It yields the protein CASSLSGNYGYTF.

This clonotype has a single count. V usage is TRBV4-1 and J usage is TRBJ1-3; D uncertain. The germline V gene encodes CDR1 MGHRA and CDR2 YSYEKL. The CDR3 has 15 residues. The V end lost 4 bases, the J end lost 4 bases, and 14 bases lay between the germline ends. CDR3 loop: CASSPTQAGGNTIYF. CDR3 DNA sequence: TGCGCCAGCAGCCCCACCCAGGCAGGAGGAAACACCATATATTTT.

V and J are TRBV20-1 and TRBJ2-1; TRBD2 matches at 7 bases. The CDR3 consists of 16 residues. The germline gives CDR1 DFQATT, CDR2 SNEGSKA (reference sequence). The CDR3 DNA is TGCAAAGCTCGCTCTTCAGCGGGAACTACCTACAATGAGCAGTTCTTC. Residues: CKARSSAGTTYNEQFF.

The chain has TRBV4-1 and TRBJ2-1; 9 bases fit TRBD1. There are 14 residues in the CDR3. V lost 4 bases and J lost 8; bases outside the gene matches: 6. Per the germline V gene, CDR1 is MGHRA and CDR2 is YSYEKL. CDR3 nucleotides: TGCGCCAGCAGCCCCACAGGGGGCCGCCATGAGCAGTTCTTC. This sequence encodes CASSPTGGRHEQFF.

The chain uses TRBV29-1 and TRBJ2-7; 8 nucleotides match TRBD2. The ends lost 5 bases at V and 3 bases at J; junction bases unmatched: 6. The CDR3 is 13 residues long. Per the germline V gene, CDR1 is SQVTM and CDR2 is ANQGSEA. In DNA, the CDR3 is TGCAGCGTTCGAGCGGGAGCCTACTACGAGCAGTACTTC. This sequence encodes CSVRAGAYYEQYF.

This clonotype was detected once. The J gene is TRBJ2-7, the V gene TRBV7-2, with D possibly being TRBD2 (5 bases). Germline lookup yields CDR1 SGHTA and CDR2 FQGNSA. The CDR3 extends over 15 amino acids. Trimming took off 0 bases at V and 0 bases at J, with 9 bases between the two ends. The CDR3 here is CASSLALRVSYEQYF. The CDR3 DNA is TGTGCCAGCAGCTTAGCGCTGCGGGTCTCCTACGAGCAGTACTTC.

About this clonotype: Germline is not matched at one junction end, which may reflect a read error. The chain has TRBV5-6 and TRBJ2-5, with D maybe TRBD2 (7 bases). Germline lookup yields CDR1 SGHDT and CDR2 YYEEEE. This CDR3 is 16 amino acids long. The CDR3 loop reads CASSLGGAGLQETQYF. The CDR3 bases are TGTGCCAGCAGCCTGGGGGGGGCCGGACTCCAAGAAACCCAGTACTTC.

This rearrangement joins TRBV28 to TRBJ1-5; 8 nucleotides align to TRBD1. V dropped 5 bases and J dropped 3; count of bases not matched to a gene: 3. Looked up from germline, CDR1 is MDHEN and CDR2 is SYDVKM. The CDR3 sequence is 14 residues long. As DNA, the CDR3 is TGTGCCAGCAGTCAGGGACAGGTCAATCAGCCCCAGCATTTT. This codes for CASSQGQVNQPQHF.

J is TRBJ1-2 and V is TRBV6-6, with D possibly being TRBD1 (6 bases). The ends were cut back, 6 bases at V and 0 bases at J, with 8 bases in the middle. The CDR3 has 13 amino acids. The V gene's germline CDR1 is MNHNY and CDR2 SVGAGI (reference sequence). The CDR3, as DNA: TGTGCCAGCAGGGACAGATCTAACTATGGCTACACCTTC. It specifies CASRDRSNYGYTF.

This chain connects TRBV7-9 to TRBJ2-5; D not resolved. V was cut by 2 bases and J by 4 bases, with 11 bases left in between. The CDR3 contains 14 residues. CDR1 is SEHNR and CDR2 is FQNEAQ in the germline V gene (reference sequence). The CDR3 sequence: CASSLSSSVETQYF. CDR3 sequence (DNA): TGTGCCAGCAGCTTAAGTTCCAGCGTAGAGACCCAGTACTTC.

The chain carries TRBV5-6 and TRBJ1-2; TRBD1 aligns across 7 bases. The CDR3 sequence is 14 residues long. V gave up 4 bases and J gave up 0 bases; unmatched junction bases: 3. In germline, CDR1 is SGHDT, CDR2 YYEEEE. The CDR3 is CASSRDRTNYGYTF. CDR3 nucleotide sequence: TGTGCCAGCAGCCGGGACAGAACTAACTATGGCTACACCTTC.

The CDR3 protein is CASRWESHTDTQYF. Here the CDR3 DNA reads TGTGCCAGCAGATGGGAGTCTCACACAGATACGCAGTATTTT. This chain uses TRBV2 with TRBJ2-3, with D possibly being TRBD2 (5 bases). The V gene lost 6 bases and the J gene lost 2 bases, with 12 bases spanning the gap. This CDR3 is 14 amino acids long. The germline CDR1 and CDR2 sequences are SNHLY and FYNNEI.

The V and J genes are TRBV20-1 and TRBJ2-7; tentative D call: TRBD2 (6 bases). CDR1 and CDR2 (germline): DFQATT, SNEGSKA (reference sequence). Trimming removed 7 bases at V and 9 bases at J, with 28 bases between. The CDR3 spans 15 residues. CDR3 in amino acids: CSVQDAGGGRSGQYF. The CDR3 bases are TGCAGTGTCCAGGACGCGGGCGGAGGGCGTAGCGGGCAGTACTTC.

This clonotype was detected only a few times. V and J are TRBV18 and TRBJ2-5, with a weak D call TRBD2 (6 bases). The CDR3 length is 12 residues. Germline loops: CDR1 KGHSH, CDR2 LQKENI. Trimming removed 4 bases from V and 4 bases from J, with 7 bases in between. The CDR3 loop reads CASSQGGETQYF. CDR3 coding DNA: TGTGCCAGCTCACAGGGAGGAGAGACCCAGTACTTC.

V usage is TRBV9 and J usage is TRBJ1-6, with D possibly TRBD1 on 5 matching bases. The V gene's germline CDR1 is SGDLS and CDR2 YYNGEE. Deletions cut 0 bases from V and 7 bases from J, with 20 bases between. The CDR3 runs to 18 residues. The CDR3, as DNA: TGTGCCAGCAGCGTAGGGGATGGCAGGGCGGGTGAAAATTCACCCCTCCACTTT. This encodes CASSVGDGRAGENSPLHF. The full variable domain, rest sourced from reference TRBV9 and TRBJ1-6, is DSGVTQTPKHLITATGQRVTLRCSPRSGDLSVYWYQQSLDQGLQFLIQYYNGEERAKGNILERFSAQQFPDLHSELNLSSLELGDSALYFCASSVGDGRAGENSPLHFGNGTRLTVT.

This clonotype was seen only once. V is TRBV9 and J is TRBJ2-5; 8 positions agree with TRBD1. The CDR3 is 18 amino acids. V lost 2 bases and J lost 3; bases outside the gene matches: 15. Germline V gene data show CDR1 as SGDLS and CDR2 as YYNGEE. Here the CDR3 reads CASSVGVTLGQAEETQYF. In nucleotides, the CDR3 is TGTGCCAGCAGCGTGGGGGTAACCCTGGGACAGGCGGAAGAGACCCAGTACTTC.

Here the CDR3 reads CASSSTGKHGNQPQHF. The DNA of the CDR3 is TGTGCCAGCAGTTCAACAGGAAAACATGGCAATCAGCCCCAGCATTTT. The V and J genes are TRBV6-5 and TRBJ1-5; D is possibly TRBD1 (5 bases). The CDR3 is 16 residues long. The germline CDR1 and CDR2 sequences are MNHEY and SVGAGI. Trimming shortened V by 4 bases and J by 2 bases, and 15 bases separated the two germline ends.

The gene calls are TRBV20-1 and TRBJ1-2; TRBD1 matches 9 bases. The junction had 9 bases not matched to a gene; V was cut back by 2 bases and J by 8 bases. This CDR3 contains 14 residues. CDR1 and CDR2 (germline): DFQATT, SNEGSKA (reference sequence). The CDR3: CSARRGQGLKGYTF. In DNA, the CDR3 is TGCAGTGCTAGACGGGGACAGGGCTTAAAAGGCTACACCTTC.

This clonotype was recorded only once. The chain joins TRBV5-1 to TRBJ2-2, with a possible D match to TRBD1 (5 bases). Germline values: CDR1 SGHRS, CDR2 YFSETQ. V was clipped by 2 bases and J by 2 bases, with 7 bases between them. The CDR3 covers 14 residues. The CDR3, as DNA: TGCGCCAGCAGCTTCAGGGAAAACACCGGGGAGCTGTTTTTT. It codes for CASSFRENTGELFF.

This chain links TRBV29-1 with TRBJ2-1; TRBD2 might be the D (5 bases). The V end lost 3 bases, the J end lost 6 bases, and 9 bases lay between the germline ends. CDR3 length: 12 amino acids. From germline, CDR1 is SQVTM and CDR2 ANQGSEA. The CDR3 loop is CSVERTLNEQFF. The CDR3 DNA reads as TGCAGCGTTGAGAGGACTCTCAATGAGCAGTTCTTC.

The sample holds one count of this clonotype. One end of the junction fails to match germline, which may point to a read error. V usage is TRBV30 and J usage is TRBJ1-3; 9 bases are a match to TRBD1. This CDR3 has 16 amino acids. Germline V CDR1 and CDR2: GTSNPN, SVGIG (reference sequence). CDR3 bases: TGTGCCTGGAGTGTGTTAATGCCGGGACAGGGAAGCACCATATATTTT. Its protein is CAWSVLMPGQGSTIYF. Filled out from reference TRBV30 and TRBJ1-3, the complete variable domain reads SQTIHQWPATLVQPVGSPLSLECTVEGTSNPNLYWYRQAAGRGLQLLFYSVGIGQISSEVPQNLSASRPQDRQFILSSKKLLLSDSGFYLCAWSVLMPGQGSTIYFGEGSWLTVV.

This clonotype was counted once. This chain uses TRBV20-1 with TRBJ2-1; 8 bases align to TRBD2. Trimming took 5 bases from V and 3 from J; bases not matched to a gene: 6. Germline CDR1 DFQATT, CDR2 SNEGSKA (reference sequence). The CDR3 covers 14 residues. The CDR3 loop is CSAALSGIYNEQFF. The CDR3 DNA reads TGCAGTGCTGCACTTAGCGGGATCTACAATGAGCAGTTCTTC.

This chain links TRBV14 with TRBJ2-2, with 7 bases lining up with TRBD1. This CDR3 has 16 residues. In germline, CDR1 is SGHDN, CDR2 FVKESK. V shed 4 bases, J shed 2 bases, and the junction held 7 bases outside the gene matches. The CDR3 protein is CASSRLQGKNTGELFF. CDR3 nucleotide sequence: TGTGCCAGCAGCCGATTACAGGGGAAAAACACCGGGGAGCTGTTTTTT. The variable domain in full, completed from reference TRBV14 and TRBJ2-2, reads EAGVTQFPSHSVIEKGQTVTLRCDPISGHDNLYWYRRVMGKEIKFLLHFVKESKQDESGMPNNRFLAERTGGTYSTLKVQPAELEDSGVYFCASSRLQGKNTGELFFGEGSRLTVL.

The rearrangement uses TRBV6-5 and TRBJ1-1; 7 bases are a match to TRBD1. V shed 5 bases and J 6 bases; nucleotides not matched to a gene: 6. The CDR3 consists of 13 residues. CDR1 and CDR2 (germline): MNHEY, SVGAGI. In nucleotides, the CDR3 is TGTGCCAGCAGTCCCTGGGACAGCCCTGAAGCTTTCTTT. As protein: CASSPWDSPEAFF.

CDR3 bases: TGTGCCAGCAGCTTCAATCCTAGCGGCCTCTCCTACGAGCAGTACTTC. This codes for CASSFNPSGLSYEQYF. The chain links TRBV5-6 to TRBJ2-7; TRBD2 matches at 7 bases. This CDR3 contains 16 residues. Germline CDR1 is SGHDT and CDR2 is YYEEEE. V shed 2 bases and J 0 bases; nucleotides not matched to a gene: 8.

The rearrangement joins TRBV7-9 to TRBJ2-2, with a weak D call TRBD2 (5 bases). V lost 10 bases and J lost 7, with 19 bases in between. Germline V gene data show CDR1 as SEHNR and CDR2 as FQNEAQ (reference sequence). The CDR3 length is 14 residues. CDR3 nucleotides: TGTGCCACCGCTCTGGGTGCCGGGGACGGGGAGCTGTTTTTT. It encodes CATALGAGDGELFF.

The chain couples TRBV28 to TRBJ1-5, with D hard to call. Germline V CDR1 and CDR2: MDHEN, SYDVKM. This CDR3 spans 14 amino acids. Trimming removed 3 bases from V and 3 bases from J, with 9 bases in between. The CDR3 reads CASSFRGFNQPQHF. The DNA for the CDR3 is TGTGCCAGCAGTTTTCGAGGGTTCAATCAGCCCCAGCATTTT.

The V call is TRBV28, the J call TRBJ2-6, with TRBD1 matching 7 bases. V dropped 8 bases and J dropped 0; count of bases not matched to a gene: 7. This CDR3 region has 16 residues. Per germline, CDR1 MDHEN and CDR2 SYDVKM. Here the CDR3 reads CASHPGQNSGANVLTF. CDR3 nucleotides: TGTGCCAGCCACCCGGGACAGAACTCTGGGGCCAACGTCCTGACTTTC.